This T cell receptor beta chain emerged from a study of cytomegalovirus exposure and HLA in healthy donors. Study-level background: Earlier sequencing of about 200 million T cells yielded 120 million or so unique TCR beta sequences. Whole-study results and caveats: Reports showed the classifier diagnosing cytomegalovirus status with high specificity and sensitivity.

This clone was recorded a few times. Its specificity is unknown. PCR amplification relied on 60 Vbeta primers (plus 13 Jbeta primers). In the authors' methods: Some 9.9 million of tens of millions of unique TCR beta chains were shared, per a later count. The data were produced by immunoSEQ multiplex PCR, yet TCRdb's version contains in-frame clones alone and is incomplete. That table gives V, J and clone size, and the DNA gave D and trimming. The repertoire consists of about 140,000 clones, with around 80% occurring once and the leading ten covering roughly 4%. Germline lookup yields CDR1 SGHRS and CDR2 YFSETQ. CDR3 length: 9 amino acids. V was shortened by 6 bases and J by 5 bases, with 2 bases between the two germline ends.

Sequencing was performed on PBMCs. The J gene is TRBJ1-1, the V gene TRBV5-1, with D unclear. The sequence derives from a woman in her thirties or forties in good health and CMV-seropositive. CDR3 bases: TGCGCCAGCACGACTGAAGCTTTCTTT. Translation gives CASTTEAFF. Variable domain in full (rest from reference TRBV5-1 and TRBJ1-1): KAGVTQTPRYLIKTRGQQVTLSCSPISGHRSVSWYQQTPGQGLQFLFEYFSETQRNKGNFPGRFSGRQFSNSRSEMNVSTLELGDSALYLCASTTEAFFGQGTRLTVV.